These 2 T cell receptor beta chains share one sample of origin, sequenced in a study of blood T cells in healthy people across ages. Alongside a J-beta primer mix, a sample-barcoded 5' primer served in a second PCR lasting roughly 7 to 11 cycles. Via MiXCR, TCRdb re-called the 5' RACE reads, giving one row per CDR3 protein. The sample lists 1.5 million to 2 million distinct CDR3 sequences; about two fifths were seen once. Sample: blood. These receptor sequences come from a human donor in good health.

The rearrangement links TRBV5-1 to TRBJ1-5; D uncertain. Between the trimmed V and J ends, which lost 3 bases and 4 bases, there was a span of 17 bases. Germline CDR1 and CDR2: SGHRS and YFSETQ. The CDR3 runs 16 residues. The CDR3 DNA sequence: TGCGCCAGCAGCTCGGTCGGCGGGGAACTTAATCAGCCCCAGCATTTT. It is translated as CASSSVGGELNQPQHF.

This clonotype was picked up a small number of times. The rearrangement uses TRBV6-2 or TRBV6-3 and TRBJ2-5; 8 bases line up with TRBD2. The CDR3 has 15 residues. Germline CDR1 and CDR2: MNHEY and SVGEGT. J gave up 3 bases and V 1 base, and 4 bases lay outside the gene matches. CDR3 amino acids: CASSYYRGGKETQYF. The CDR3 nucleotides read TGTGCCAGCAGTTACTACCGGGGGGGGAAAGAGACCCAGTACTTC.